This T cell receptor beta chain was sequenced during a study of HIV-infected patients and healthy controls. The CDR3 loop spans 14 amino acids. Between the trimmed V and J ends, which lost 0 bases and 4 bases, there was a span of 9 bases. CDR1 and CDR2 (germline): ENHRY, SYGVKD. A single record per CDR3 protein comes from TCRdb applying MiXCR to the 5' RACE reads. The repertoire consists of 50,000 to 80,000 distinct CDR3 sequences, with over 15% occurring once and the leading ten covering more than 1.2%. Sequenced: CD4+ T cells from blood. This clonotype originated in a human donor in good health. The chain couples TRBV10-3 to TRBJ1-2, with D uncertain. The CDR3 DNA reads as TGTGCCATCAGTGAGTCCTTGAAGAGCTATGGCTACACCTTC. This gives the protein CAISESLKSYGYTF.